This is a list of T cell receptor beta chains from one sample in a study of T cells in Graves' hyperthyroidism and ophthalmopathy. TCRdb recomputed calls from the multiplex PCR reads with MiXCR, one row per CDR3 protein. The data show some 600,000 distinct CDR3 sequences, more than 11% seen once. Sequencing input: blood. These receptors were collected from a woman in her twenties or thirties with Graves' hyperthyroidism that later progressed to Graves' ophthalmopathy. The CDR3 runs from the conserved cysteine through the conserved F or W. Each record gives: clone size, J gene, V gene, D gene, CDR3 DNA, CDR3 protein. A D gene is named only where the DNA matches it firmly. The listing skips clone size in some rows; elsewhere it reads once, few, many or a size class.

>few|TRBJ2-1|TRBV7-3|NA
TGTGCCAGCAGCACCCCTGGCGGGGCCAACAATGAGCAGTTCTTC
CASSTPGGANNEQFF
>many|TRBJ2-1|TRBV25-1|NA
TGTGCCAGCAATTCCGGGGGCAATGAGCAGTTCTTC
CASNSGGNEQFF
>NA|TRBJ2-3|TRBV28|NA
TGTGCCAGCAGTCTAGTCTCGACAGTTACCCCCCTGGGCACAGATACGCAGTATTTT
CASSLVSTVTPLGTDTQYF
>NA|TRBJ2-6|TRBV7-6|TRBD1
TGTGCCAGCAGTCGGACAGGGGGCTACTCTGGGGCCAACGTCCTGACTTTC
CASSRTGGYSGANVLTF
>many|TRBJ1-1|TRBV27|NA
TGTGCCAGCAGGTCCGTGAACACTGAAGCTTTCTTT
CASRSVNTEAFF
>many|TRBJ2-3|TRBV10-3|TRBD2
TGTGCCATCAGTGAGTCGTCGGCGGGAGGTGTTGAAGATACGCAGTATTTT
CAISESSAGGVEDTQYF
>NA|TRBJ1-2|TRBV12-3/TRBV12-4|TRBD1
TGTGCCAGCACCTCCGGGACAGGGGACTATGGCTACACCTTC
CASTSGTGDYGYTF
>many|TRBJ2-2|TRBV28|NA
TGTGCCAGCAGTTCCCCGGGACGGGTCACCGGGGAGCTGTTTTTT
CASSSPGRVTGELFF
>many|TRBJ2-2|TRBV29-1|TRBD2
TGCAGCGTGGCCGGGACTAGCGGATCTAACACCGGGGAGCTGTTTTTT
CSVAGTSGSNTGELFF
>NA|TRBJ2-7|TRBV19|TRBD2
TGTGCCAGTAGTACCCTTGGCGGGAGGGACTACGAGCAGTACTTC
CASSTLGGRDYEQYF
>many|TRBJ1-3|TRBV13|NA
TGTGCCAGCAGCTTCACGGGGGGCGACTCTGGAAACACCATATATTTT
CASSFTGGDSGNTIYF
>many|TRBJ1-2|TRBV28|NA
TGTGCCAGCAGTACCTCCTATGGCTACACCTTC
CASSTSYGYTF
>few|TRBJ2-1|TRBV4-3|TRBD2
TGCGCCAGCAGCCAAGATAGGGGGATAGCGGGAGGGCCCTCCTACAATGAGCAGTTCTTC
CASSQDRGIAGGPSYNEQFF
>few|TRBJ2-1|TRBV27|NA
TGTGCCAGCAGTTTTTCTCGGGGCCCTAGCGCCCACTACAATGAGCAGTTCTTC
CASSFSRGPSAHYNEQFF
>NA|TRBJ2-5|TRBV5-1|NA
TGCGCCAGCAGCGGAGGGACAGCGGAGACCCAGTACTTC
CASSGGTAETQYF
>many|TRBJ2-1|TRBV9|TRBD1
TGTGCCAGCAGCCCTGTTCAGGGGGCCTACAATGAGCAGTTCTTC
CASSPVQGAYNEQFF
>many|TRBJ1-2|TRBV12-3/TRBV12-4|TRBD1
TGTGCCAGCAGTCTCCGGGACAGGGATAACTATGGCTACACCTTC
CASSLRDRDNYGYTF
>many|TRBJ2-1|TRBV7-9|NA
TGTGCCAGCAGCTCGCCCTCGAACAATGAGCAGTTCTTC
CASSSPSNNEQFF
>NA|TRBJ1-3|TRBV6-2/TRBV6-3|NA
TGTGCCAGCAGCCCGGACGGGCGGAGAGCTGGAAACACCATATATTTT
CASSPDGRRAGNTIYF
>many|TRBJ2-1|TRBV3-1|NA
TGTGCCAGCAGCCATTCAGGATCCTACAATGAGCAGTTCTTC
CASSHSGSYNEQFF
>NA|TRBJ2-7|TRBV4-1|TRBD2
TGCGCCAGCAGCCAAGATTCGGGACTAGCGGGAGGAGCGTCATCCGAATACGAGCAGTACTTC
CASSQDSGLAGGASSEYEQYF
>NA|TRBJ2-2|TRBV20-1|TRBD2
TGCAGTGCCCCCGGGGGGACCGGGGAGCTGTTTTTT
CSAPGGTGELFF
>many|TRBJ1-2|TRBV19|NA
TGTGCCAGTAGGGGAGGTGGGGGGCGTCTAGGCGGCTACACCTTC
CASRGGGGRLGGYTF
>many|TRBJ2-3|TRBV20-1|TRBD2
TGCAGTGCCCCTGGGCTAGCGGGAGGGCCCTCAGATACGCAGTATTTT
CSAPGLAGGPSDTQYF
>many|TRBJ1-1|TRBV28|NA
TGTGCCAGCGAACGACCGGGTTGGGCTTTCTTT
CASERPGWAFF
>many|TRBJ1-5|TRBV27|NA
TGTGCCAGCAGCCAACAGACAGGAGGTCAGCCCCAGCATTTT
CASSQQTGGQPQHF
>many|TRBJ1-3|TRBV27|NA
TGTGCCAGCAGTTTTCGTTATCGGTCGGGAAGGGACTCTGGAAACACCATATATTTT
CASSFRYRSGRDSGNTIYF
>NA|TRBJ1-2|TRBV6-2/TRBV6-3|TRBD1
TGTGCCAGCAGTTATCTGGACAGGGGGCGGGGGGGCTACACCTTC
CASSYLDRGRGGYTF
>many|TRBJ2-7|TRBV11-3|NA
TGTGCCAGCACAAAAAGGGGGGAGAAAATCTACGAGCAGTACTTC
CASTKRGEKIYEQYF
>NA|TRBJ1-3|TRBV7-2|NA
TGTGCCAGCAGCTTACATAGTTTTCAGGGGTCTGGAAACACCATATATTTT
CASSLHSFQGSGNTIYF
>many|TRBJ2-7|TRBV29-1|NA
TGCAGCGTCCGGGACTTCTACGAGCAGTACTTC
CSVRDFYEQYF
>few|TRBJ2-1|TRBV7-6|TRBD2
TGTGCCAGCAGCCCAAAACGGACTAGCAATGAGCAGTTCTTC
CASSPKRTSNEQFF
>many|TRBJ2-5|TRBV6-1|TRBD2
TGTGCCAGCAGTTCTACCCTTAGCGGGAGAGGCGAGACCCAGTACTTC
CASSSTLSGRGETQYF
>few|TRBJ1-5|TRBV6-1|NA
TGTGCCAGCAGTGCTACGGGGGGTGGAAGCAATCAGCCCCAGCATTTT
CASSATGGGSNQPQHF
>many|TRBJ2-5|TRBV19|NA
TGTGCCAGTAGTATTCAGTCTATGGCGGGATGGGAGACCCAGTACTTC
CASSIQSMAGWETQYF
>NA|TRBJ2-6|TRBV19|TRBD1
TGTGCCAGTAGTGGACAGGGTACTTCTGGGGCCAACGTCCTGACTTTC
CASSGQGTSGANVLTF
>many|TRBJ2-1|TRBV7-2|NA
TGTGCCAGCAGCTTCGGAATTCAGTATGAGCAGTTCTTC
CASSFGIQYEQFF
>few|TRBJ1-3|TRBV4-1|NA
TGCGCCAGCAGCCAAGTATCAGATTCCTCTGGAAACACCATATATTTT
CASSQVSDSSGNTIYF
>few|TRBJ1-1|TRBV19|NA
TGTGCCAGTAGTATGACTGGGTGGGGCACTGAAGCTTTCTTT
CASSMTGWGTEAFF
>few|TRBJ1-4|TRBV5-8|NA
TGTGCCAGCAGCTTGGGCAGGTGGTCCGAAAAACTGTTTTTT
CASSLGRWSEKLFF
>NA|TRBJ2-2|TRBV18|NA
TGTGCCAGCTCACCGCAATACTCCGGGACCGGGGAGCTGTTTTTT
CASSPQYSGTGELFF
>many|TRBJ2-7|TRBV7-9|TRBD2
TGTGCCAGCAGCTCATGGACTAGCGGAACCTACGAGCAGTACTTC
CASSSWTSGTYEQYF
>few|TRBJ2-2|TRBV5-6|TRBD2
TGTGCCAGCAGCTTAGCGGGAGGGCCCTTCACCGGGGAGCTGTTTTTT
CASSLAGGPFTGELFF
>many|TRBJ2-3|TRBV27|TRBD2
TGTGCCAGCAGTGTACTAGCGGGAGTACCAGATACGCAGTATTTT
CASSVLAGVPDTQYF
>many|TRBJ1-1|TRBV6-5|NA
TGTGCCAGCAGTTACGGGGATAGACAGTACATGAACACTGAAGCTTTCTTT
CASSYGDRQYMNTEAFF
>NA|TRBJ2-7|TRBV7-9|TRBD2
TGTGCCTCAGAGGGCAGGGAGGGGTACGAGCAGTACTTC
CASEGREGYEQYF
>many|TRBJ2-7|TRBV5-1|TRBD1
TGCGCCAGCAGCATCGGACAGGGCAGCTCCTACGAGCAGTACTTC
CASSIGQGSSYEQYF
>many|TRBJ2-1|TRBV6-1|NA
TGTGCCAGCAGGACACAGGGAAAGGTCGAGGCAAGGGGGGCCTACAATGAGCAGTTCTTC
CASRTQGKVEARGAYNEQFF
>many|TRBJ1-1|TRBV5-1|NA
TGCGCCAGCAGCTTTAGACAGGAGACTCTGAACACTGAAGCTTTCTTT
CASSFRQETLNTEAFF
>NA|TRBJ2-1|TRBV6-6|NA
TGTGCCAGCAGTTACACCGTAGGGAGTGAGCAGTTCTTC
CASSYTVGSEQFF
>many|TRBJ1-2|TRBV12-3/TRBV12-4|TRBD1
TGTGCCAGCATCCAGGACAGGGGGCCTGGCTACACCTTC
CASIQDRGPGYTF
>few|TRBJ2-7|TRBV27|NA
TGTGCCAGCAGTTTCGCCGACTCCTACGAGCAGTACTTC
CASSFADSYEQYF
>many|TRBJ1-4|TRBV24-1|NA
TGTGCCACCAGTGATCGAATTAATGAAAAACTGTTTTTT
CATSDRINEKLFF
>many|TRBJ2-5|TRBV7-9|NA
TGTGCCAGCAGCCGCGCACTCTTACCCGAGAGGGCAGAGACCCAGTACTTC
CASSRALLPERAETQYF
>few|TRBJ2-7|TRBV27|NA
TGTGCCAGCAGTTCTGGCGGGGTAAGCTACGAGCAGTACTTC
CASSSGGVSYEQYF
>many|TRBJ1-2|TRBV5-1|TRBD1
TGCGCCAGCAGCGGACAGGGAGGTAGAGGGGACGGCTACACCTTC
CASSGQGGRGDGYTF